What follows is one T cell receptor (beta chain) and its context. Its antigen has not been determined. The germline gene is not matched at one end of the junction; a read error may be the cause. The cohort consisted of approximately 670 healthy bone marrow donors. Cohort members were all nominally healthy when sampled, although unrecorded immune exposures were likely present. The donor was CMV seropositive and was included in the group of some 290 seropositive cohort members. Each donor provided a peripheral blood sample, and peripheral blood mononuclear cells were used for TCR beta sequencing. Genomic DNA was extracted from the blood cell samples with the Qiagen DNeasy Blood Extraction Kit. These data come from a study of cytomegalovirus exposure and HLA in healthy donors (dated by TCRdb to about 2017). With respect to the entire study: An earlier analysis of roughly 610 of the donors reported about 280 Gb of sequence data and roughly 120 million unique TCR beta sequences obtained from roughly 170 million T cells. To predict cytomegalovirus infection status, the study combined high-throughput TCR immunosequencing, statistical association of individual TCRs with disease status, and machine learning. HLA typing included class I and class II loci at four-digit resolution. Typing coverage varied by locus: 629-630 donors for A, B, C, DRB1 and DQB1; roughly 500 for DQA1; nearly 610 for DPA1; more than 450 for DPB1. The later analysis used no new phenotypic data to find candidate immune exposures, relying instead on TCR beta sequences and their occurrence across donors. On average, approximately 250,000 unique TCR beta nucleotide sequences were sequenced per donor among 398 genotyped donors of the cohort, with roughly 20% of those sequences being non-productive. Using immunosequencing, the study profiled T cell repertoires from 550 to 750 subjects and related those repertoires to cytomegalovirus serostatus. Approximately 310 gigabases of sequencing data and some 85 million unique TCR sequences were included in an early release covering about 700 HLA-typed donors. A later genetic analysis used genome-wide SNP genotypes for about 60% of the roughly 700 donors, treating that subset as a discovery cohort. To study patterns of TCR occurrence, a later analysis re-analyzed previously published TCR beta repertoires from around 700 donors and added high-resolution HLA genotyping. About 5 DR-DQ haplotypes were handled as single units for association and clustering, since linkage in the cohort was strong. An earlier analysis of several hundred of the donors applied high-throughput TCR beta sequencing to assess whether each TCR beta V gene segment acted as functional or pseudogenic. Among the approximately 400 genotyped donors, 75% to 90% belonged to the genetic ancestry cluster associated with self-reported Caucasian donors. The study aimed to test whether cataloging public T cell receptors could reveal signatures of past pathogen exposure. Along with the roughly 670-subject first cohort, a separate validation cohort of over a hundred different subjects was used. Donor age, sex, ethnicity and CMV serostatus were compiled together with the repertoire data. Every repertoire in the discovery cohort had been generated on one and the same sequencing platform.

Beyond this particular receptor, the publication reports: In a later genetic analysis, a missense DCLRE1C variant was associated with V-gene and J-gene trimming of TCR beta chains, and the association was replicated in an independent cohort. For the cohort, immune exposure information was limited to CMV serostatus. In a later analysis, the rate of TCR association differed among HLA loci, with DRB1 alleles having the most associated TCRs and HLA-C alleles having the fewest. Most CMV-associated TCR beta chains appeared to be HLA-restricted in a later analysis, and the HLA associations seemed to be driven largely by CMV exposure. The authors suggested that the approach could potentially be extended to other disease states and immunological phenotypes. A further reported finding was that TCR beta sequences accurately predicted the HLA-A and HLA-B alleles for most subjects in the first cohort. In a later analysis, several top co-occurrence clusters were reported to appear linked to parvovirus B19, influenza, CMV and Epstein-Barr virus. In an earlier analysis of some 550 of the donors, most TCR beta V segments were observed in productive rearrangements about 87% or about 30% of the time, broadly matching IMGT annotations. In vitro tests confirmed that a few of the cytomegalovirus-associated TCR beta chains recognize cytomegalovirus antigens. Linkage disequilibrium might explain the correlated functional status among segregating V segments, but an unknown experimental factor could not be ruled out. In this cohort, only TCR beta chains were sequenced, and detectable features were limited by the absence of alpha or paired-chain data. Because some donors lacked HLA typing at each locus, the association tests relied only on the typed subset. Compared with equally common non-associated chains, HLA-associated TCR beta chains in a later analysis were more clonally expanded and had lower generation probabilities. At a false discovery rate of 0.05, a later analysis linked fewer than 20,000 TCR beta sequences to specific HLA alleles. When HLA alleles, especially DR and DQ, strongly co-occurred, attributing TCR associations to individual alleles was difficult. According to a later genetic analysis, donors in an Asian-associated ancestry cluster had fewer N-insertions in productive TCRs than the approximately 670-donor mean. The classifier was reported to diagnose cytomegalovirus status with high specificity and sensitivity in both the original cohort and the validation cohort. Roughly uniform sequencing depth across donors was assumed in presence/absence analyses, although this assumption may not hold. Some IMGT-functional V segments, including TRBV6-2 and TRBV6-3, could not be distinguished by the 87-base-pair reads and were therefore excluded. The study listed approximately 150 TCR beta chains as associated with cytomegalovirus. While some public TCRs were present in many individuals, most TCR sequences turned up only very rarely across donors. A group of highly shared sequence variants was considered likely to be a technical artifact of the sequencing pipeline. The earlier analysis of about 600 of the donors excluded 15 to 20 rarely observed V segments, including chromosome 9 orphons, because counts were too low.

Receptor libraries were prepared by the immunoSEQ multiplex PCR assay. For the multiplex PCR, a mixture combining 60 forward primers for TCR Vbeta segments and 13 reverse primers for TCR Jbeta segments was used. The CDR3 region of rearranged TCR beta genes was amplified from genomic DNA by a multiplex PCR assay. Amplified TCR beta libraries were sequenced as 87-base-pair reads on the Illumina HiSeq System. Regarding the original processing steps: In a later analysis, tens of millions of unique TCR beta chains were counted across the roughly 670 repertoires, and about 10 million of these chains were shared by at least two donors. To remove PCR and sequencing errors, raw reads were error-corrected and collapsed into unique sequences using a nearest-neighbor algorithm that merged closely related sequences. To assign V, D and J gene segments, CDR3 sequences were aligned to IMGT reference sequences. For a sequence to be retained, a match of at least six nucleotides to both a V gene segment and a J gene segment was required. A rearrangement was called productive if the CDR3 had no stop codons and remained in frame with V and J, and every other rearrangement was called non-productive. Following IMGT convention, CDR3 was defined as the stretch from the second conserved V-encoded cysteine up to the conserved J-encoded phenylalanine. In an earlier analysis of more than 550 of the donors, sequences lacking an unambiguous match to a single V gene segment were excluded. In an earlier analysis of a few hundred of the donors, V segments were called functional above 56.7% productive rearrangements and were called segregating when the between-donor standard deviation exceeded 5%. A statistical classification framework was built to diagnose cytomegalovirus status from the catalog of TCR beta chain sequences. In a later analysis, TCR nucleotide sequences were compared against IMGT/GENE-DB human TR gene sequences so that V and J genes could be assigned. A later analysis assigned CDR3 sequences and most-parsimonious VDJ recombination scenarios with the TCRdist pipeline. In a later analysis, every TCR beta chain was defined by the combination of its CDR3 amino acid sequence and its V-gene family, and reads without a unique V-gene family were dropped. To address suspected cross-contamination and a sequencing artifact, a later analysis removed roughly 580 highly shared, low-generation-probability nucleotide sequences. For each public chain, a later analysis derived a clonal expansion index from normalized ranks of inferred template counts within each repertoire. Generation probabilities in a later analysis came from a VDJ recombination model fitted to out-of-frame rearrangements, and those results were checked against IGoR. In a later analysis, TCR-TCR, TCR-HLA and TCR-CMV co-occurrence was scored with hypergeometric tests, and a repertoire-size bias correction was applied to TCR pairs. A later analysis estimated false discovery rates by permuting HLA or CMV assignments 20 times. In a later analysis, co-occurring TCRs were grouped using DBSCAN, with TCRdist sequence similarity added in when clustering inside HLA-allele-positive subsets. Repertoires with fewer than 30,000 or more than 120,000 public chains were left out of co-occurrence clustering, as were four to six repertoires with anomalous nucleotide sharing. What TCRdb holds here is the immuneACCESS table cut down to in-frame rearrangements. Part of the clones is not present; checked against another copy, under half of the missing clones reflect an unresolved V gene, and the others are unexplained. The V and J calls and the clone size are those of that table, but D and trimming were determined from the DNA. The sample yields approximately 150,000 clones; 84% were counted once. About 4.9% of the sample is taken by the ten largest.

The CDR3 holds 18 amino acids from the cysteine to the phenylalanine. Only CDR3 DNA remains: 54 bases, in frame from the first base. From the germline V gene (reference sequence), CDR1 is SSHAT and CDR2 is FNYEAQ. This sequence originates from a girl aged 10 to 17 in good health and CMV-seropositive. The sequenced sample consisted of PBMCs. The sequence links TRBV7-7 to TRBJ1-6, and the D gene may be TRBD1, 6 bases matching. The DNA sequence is TGTGCTAGCAGCCCGTCGGTTGAGACGGGGCAGGGGAATTCACCCCTCCACTTT. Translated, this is CASSPSVETGQGNSPLHF.